The sequence of this T cell receptor beta chain was determined in a study of Ad26.COV2.S vaccination and SARS-CoV-2 variants. Study information: The study gave Ad26.COV2.S intramuscularly, once or twice 56 days apart.

Overall study results and limits: Vaccinated and placebo-treated recipients had similar non-spike TCR breadth. The study found higher spike-specific TCR breadth in vaccine than placebo recipients.

This CDR3 contains 14 residues. Trimming left V 3 bases short and J 3 bases short, with 11 bases between. Germline V gene sequence: CDR1 LNHDA, CDR2 SQIVND (reference sequence). Worth noting for this clone: The antigen remains undetermined.

TCRdb's copy holds only in-frame clones and misses some; the assay was immunoSEQ multiplex PCR. The sample gives about 320,000 clones, around 83% of which show up once; 1.9% is in the top ten. Treatment denoted: 15 to 20 received Ad26.COV2.S at low or high dose, single or two shots; 5 received placebo; per-sample allocation not given. Day 63 after the first vaccine or placebo injection was the time point for sampling. Boston provided a donor who was an adult aged 18-55 years. The specimen comprised peripheral blood, sampled in a trial of Ad26.COV2.S vaccine versus placebo. The receptor was isolated from a person between 18 and 65 years old who received the Ad26.COV2.S COVID-19 vaccine or a placebo. V gene TRBV19 combines with J gene TRBJ1-1; perhaps TRBD1 as D (5 bases). The CDR3 reads CASSIGGEYTEAFF. The CDR3 bases are TGTGCCAGTAGTATTGGGGGGGAGTACACTGAAGCTTTCTTT.